This T cell receptor beta chain was identified in a study of OX40 agonist ivuxolimab in advanced cancers. General observations from the study: Clonal expansion from baseline to week 6 occurred in both CD4+ and CD8+ T cells.

Sequenced by immunoSEQ multiplex PCR; TCRdb stores in-frame clones only, minus some. The data show around 64,000 clones, with 80% to 85% seen just once and about 8% held by the top ten. CDR1 is SSHAT and CDR2 is FNYEAQ in the germline V gene (reference sequence). The CDR3 totals 14 residues. To note about this clone: Its antigen is undetermined. One end of the junction fails to match germline, which may point to a read error.

The specimen was CD4+ or CD8+ T cells sorted from blood, collected in a trial of the OX40 agonist ivuxolimab. The TCR originated in an adult with an advanced solid tumor such as melanoma, head and neck, liver or kidney cancer. The V gene is TRBV7-7, the J gene TRBJ2-3, with D possibly TRBD2 on 6 matching bases. The CDR3, as DNA: TGTGCTAGCAGCCCCGGGACTGGCACAGATACGCAGTATTTT. This translates into CASSPGTGTDTQYF.